These 24 T cell receptor beta chains originate from one sample sequenced in a study of shared clonotypes between healthy human individuals. Only in-frame clones appear in the TCRdb table, and some are missing; sequencing was by immunoSEQ multiplex PCR. The sample gives 600,000 to 750,000 clones, about three quarters of which show up once; less than 2% is in the top ten. Input material: memory CD4+ T cells sorted from blood. Specified subset: CD45RA-negative fraction. Receptors originate from a woman aged 25 to 39 in good health.

The chain couples TRBV5-5 to TRBJ2-1; a weak D match, TRBD2 (5 bases). CDR3 length equals 14 residues. CDR1 is SGHKS and CDR2 is YYEKEE in the germline V gene (reference sequence). Trimming cost V 4 bases and J 10 bases, with 18 bases left between them. The CDR3 reads CASSLRVGGGEQFF. In nucleotides, the CDR3 is TGTGCCAGCAGCCTAAGGGTAGGAGGAGGAGAGCAGTTCTTC.

In regard to this clone: Other DNA sequences in this specimen translate into the identical CDR3. The chain joins TRBV7-3 to TRBJ2-1; D is possibly TRBD2 (6 bases). CDR1 is SGHTA and CDR2 is FQGTGA in the germline V gene. The CDR3 loop spans 15 amino acids. V gave up 2 bases and J gave up 3 bases, with 11 bases separating them. The CDR3 protein is CASSLGSGLYNEQFF. The CDR3 nucleotides are TGTGCCAGCAGCTTAGGGTCGGGACTCTACAATGAGCAGTTCTTC.

The chain employs TRBV4-2 and TRBJ2-7; no firm D call. The CDR3 length is 15 residues. V lost 5 bases and J 2 bases, leaving 16 bases between the germline ends. Per germline, CDR1 LGHNA and CDR2 YNFKEQ. The CDR3 nucleotides read TGTGCCAGCAGCTTACCCCAGGCTTCAACCTACGAGCAGTACTTC. Translation gives CASSLPQASTYEQYF.

The chain couples TRBV13 to TRBJ2-1; possible D gene TRBD2, 5 bases. There are 11 residues in the CDR3. The V gene lost 5 bases and the J gene lost 9 bases, with 8 bases spanning the gap. Germline loops: CDR1 PRHDT, CDR2 FYEKMQ (reference sequence). Written as DNA, the CDR3 is TGTGCCAGCAGCGGGAGTGGTGAGCAGTTCTTC. It is translated as CASSGSGEQFF.

Concerning this clone: Other DNA sequences in the sample encode the same CDR3. The chain uses TRBV9 and TRBJ2-1; no clear D gene. V was trimmed by 0 bases and J by 3 bases, leaving 7 bases between them. The CDR3 is 14 amino acids. CDR1 and CDR2 (germline): SGDLS, YYNGEE. The CDR3 coding sequence is TGTGCCAGCAGCGTAGAAGCGTTCTACAATGAGCAGTTCTTC. This sequence encodes CASSVEAFYNEQFF.

The chain is built from TRBV4-2 and TRBJ2-3; TRBD1 aligns across 8 bases. The CDR3 length is 14 residues. Germline CDR1 LGHNA, CDR2 YNFKEQ. V shed 4 bases, J shed 3 bases, and the junction held 3 bases outside the gene matches. DNA for the CDR3: TGTGCCAGCAGCCCAGGACAGGGTACAGATACGCAGTATTTT. Amino acid sequence: CASSPGQGTDTQYF.

With respect to this clone: A clone one base away is much larger, so this may be a read error. Other DNA sequences within the sample encode an identical CDR3. The V gene is TRBV5-1, the J gene TRBJ2-5; D ambiguous. Germline-derived CDR1 and CDR2 are SGHRS and YFSETQ. Trimming shortened V by 0 bases and J by 2 bases, and 2 bases separated the two germline ends. The CDR3 covers 12 residues. The CDR3 bases are TGCGCCAGCAGCTTGGAACAAGAGACCCAGTACTTC. It encodes CASSLEQETQYF. Full variable domain (outside the CDR3, taken from reference TRBV5-1 and TRBJ2-5): KAGVTQTPRYLIKTRGQQVTLSCSPISGHRSVSWYQQTPGQGLQFLFEYFSETQRNKGNFPGRFSGRQFSNSRSEMNVSTLELGDSALYLCASSLEQETQYFGPGTRLLVL.

This sequence joins TRBV11-2 and TRBJ2-3; the D gene is possibly TRBD2 (5 bases). Germline CDR1 and CDR2: SGHAT and FQNNGV. This CDR3 has 14 residues. The V gene lost 2 bases and the J gene lost 3 bases, with 9 bases spanning the gap. DNA of the CDR3: TGTGCCAGCAGCTTAACCAGGACTACAGATACGCAGTATTTT. Translation: CASSLTRTTDTQYF.

This chain joins TRBV19 and TRBJ2-1; 12 nucleotides agree with TRBD2. The trim removed 10 bases at V and 5 bases at J, leaving 9 bases unmatched. Germline CDR1 is LNHDA and CDR2 is SQIVND (reference sequence). The CDR3 is 15 residues long. This CDR3 is CATDLGLAGHNEQFF. In nucleotides, the CDR3 is TGTGCCACCGACCTTGGACTAGCGGGACACAATGAGCAGTTCTTC.

The count of this clone is one. The CDR3 DNA follows: TGTGCCAGCAGTTCGACCGGGACAGGGTCAGATACGCAGTATTTT. It is translated as CASSSTGTGSDTQYF. The chain couples TRBV28 to TRBJ2-3; 9 nucleotides align to TRBD1. The CDR3 runs to 15 residues. Per the germline V gene, CDR1 is MDHEN and CDR2 is SYDVKM. The V segment lost 4 bases and the J segment 4 bases; nucleotides outside the gene matches: 6.

The chain recombines TRBV30 with TRBJ1-1; D is perhaps TRBD1 (5 bases). Germline V gives CDR1 GTSNPN, CDR2 SVGIG (reference sequence). V gave up 5 bases and J gave up 5 bases, with 12 bases separating them. CDR3 length equals 12 residues. The CDR3 reads CAWEKGSTEAFF. The CDR3 nucleotides are TGTGCCTGGGAAAAGGGGAGTACTGAAGCTTTCTTT.

Remarks on this clone: Other nucleotide sequences in the sample specify the same CDR3. This sequence joins TRBV5-4 and TRBJ2-5, with D perhaps TRBD2 (5 bases). V was pared by 0 bases and J by 5 bases, with 11 bases between. The germline V gene has CDR1 SGHNT and CDR2 YYREEE (reference sequence). This CDR3 spans 14 amino acids. The CDR3 nucleotides are TGTGCCAGCAGCTTGGCCAGTGGGAGCGAGACCCAGTACTTC. It specifies CASSLASGSETQYF.

The chain recombines TRBV28 with TRBJ1-1; D is uncertain. Between the trimmed V and J ends, which lost 2 bases and 11 bases, there was a span of 12 bases. CDR1 is MDHEN, CDR2 SYDVKM, per germline. The CDR3 consists of 12 residues. In DNA, the CDR3 is TGTGCCAGCAGTTTACGGGGTCAAAGGGCTTTCTTT. It yields the protein CASSLRGQRAFF.

The chain couples TRBV4-2 to TRBJ2-3; 10 nucleotides agree with TRBD2. Losses at the gene ends were 3 bases for V and 4 bases for J; bases not matched to a gene: 4. CDR3 length: 15 amino acids. Germline V gene sequence: CDR1 LGHNA, CDR2 YNFKEQ. CDR3 loop: CASSHTSGTSDTQYF. Written as DNA, the CDR3 is TGTGCCAGCAGCCATACTAGCGGGACATCAGATACGCAGTATTTT.

This chain uses TRBV19 with TRBJ1-3; 9 bases match TRBD1. The CDR3 covers 15 residues. Germline values: CDR1 LNHDA, CDR2 SQIVND (reference sequence). V gave up 5 bases and J gave up 0 bases; unmatched junction bases: 2. As DNA, the CDR3 is TGTGCCAGTAGTGAGACAGGGGGCTCTGGAAACACCATATATTTT. As protein: CASSETGGSGNTIYF.

This rearrangement joins TRBV2 to TRBJ2-2; 8 nucleotides agree with TRBD1. The ends lost 5 bases at V and 2 bases at J; junction bases unmatched: 4. The CDR3 sequence is 15 residues long. Looked up from germline, CDR1 is SNHLY and CDR2 is FYNNEI. CDR3 residues: CASSSTGANTGELFF. The CDR3 DNA reads TGTGCCAGCAGTTCGACAGGGGCAAACACCGGGGAGCTGTTTTTT.

The chain combines TRBV5-4 with TRBJ1-1, with TRBD1 matching over 7 bases. This CDR3 contains 15 residues. CDR1 and CDR2 from the germline V gene are SGHNT and YYREEE (reference sequence). V was pared by 2 bases and J by 0 bases, with 4 bases of the junction left unmatched. The CDR3 here is CASSFFQGVNTEAFF. CDR3 DNA: TGTGCCAGCAGCTTTTTCCAGGGGGTGAACACTGAAGCTTTCTTT.

The chain joins TRBV14 to TRBJ2-1, with D possibly TRBD2 on 6 matching bases. With 4 bases removed from V and 4 bases from J, the gap between germline ends came to 14 bases. This CDR3 has 15 amino acids. Germline V gene data show CDR1 as SGHDN and CDR2 as FVKESK. The CDR3 loop reads CASSRAGPRYNEQFF. The DNA for the CDR3 is TGTGCCAGCAGCCGTGCGGGACCCCGGTACAATGAGCAGTTCTTC.

The chain employs TRBV5-1 and TRBJ2-7, with D maybe TRBD2 (6 bases). CDR1 SGHRS and CDR2 YFSETQ come from the germline V gene. V lost 4 bases and J lost 2, with 19 bases in between. There are 16 residues in the CDR3. This chain's CDR3 is CASSGSFGGAAYEQYF. The DNA of the CDR3 is TGCGCCAGCAGCGGGTCCTTTGGCGGGGCAGCCTACGAGCAGTACTTC. The complete variable domain, with remaining parts taken from reference TRBV5-1 and TRBJ2-7, reads KAGVTQTPRYLIKTRGQQVTLSCSPISGHRSVSWYQQTPGQGLQFLFEYFSETQRNKGNFPGRFSGRQFSNSRSEMNVSTLELGDSALYLCASSGSFGGAAYEQYFGPGTRLTVT.

The J gene is TRBJ1-1, the V gene TRBV19; the D is unclear. This CDR3 has 13 amino acids. With 5 bases removed from V and 5 bases from J, the gap between germline ends came to 12 bases. From germline, CDR1 is LNHDA and CDR2 SQIVND (reference sequence). The CDR3 DNA is TGTGCCAGTAGTTGGGGTGAGGGTACTGAAGCTTTCTTT. Its protein product is CASSWGEGTEAFF.

The chain is built from TRBV11-1 and TRBJ1-1; weak D call: TRBD1 (5 bases). Trimming left V 5 bases short and J 4 bases short, with 11 bases between. This CDR3 has 13 amino acids. Germline values: CDR1 SGHAT, CDR2 FQDESV (reference sequence). DNA for the CDR3: TGTGCCAGCAGCCCCCGGGGCCCCACTGAAGCTTTCTTT. This codes for CASSPRGPTEAFF.

V and J are TRBV5-1 and TRBJ2-3; D remains unclear. Germline CDR1 and CDR2: SGHRS and YFSETQ. Trimming took 3 bases from V and 0 from J, leaving 14 bases between them. The CDR3 is 16 residues long. The CDR3 nucleotides read TGCGCCAGCAGCTCATCACTCGCGACGAGCACAGATACGCAGTATTTT. Its translation: CASSSSLATSTDTQYF.

The chain links TRBV6-5 to TRBJ1-2, with a possible D match to TRBD1 (6 bases). This CDR3 has 15 residues. V was trimmed by 6 bases and J by 7 bases, leaving 21 bases between them. Germline V gene lookup returns CDR1 MNHEY and CDR2 SVGAGI. The DNA for the CDR3 is TGTGCCAGCAGCCCTCCCGGGGGGCAGTCGGTTGGCTACACCTTC. Translating it yields CASSPPGGQSVGYTF.

The gene calls are TRBV5-5 and TRBJ2-3, with 11 bases fitting TRBD2. The ends lost 6 bases at V and 3 bases at J; junction bases unmatched: 6. The germline V gene encodes CDR1 SGHKS and CDR2 YYEKEE (reference sequence). The CDR3 is made up of 15 amino acids. CDR3 bases: TGTGCCAGCAACCCGACTAGCGGGGTTACAGATACGCAGTATTTT. Amino acids: CASNPTSGVTDTQYF.